Below, 32 T cell receptor beta chains from the same sample are listed, as sequenced in a study of T cell repertoires in cytomegalovirus infection. A single record per CDR3 protein comes from TCRdb applying MiXCR to the reads. The data contain approximately 190,000 distinct CDR3 sequences, roughly 9.8% of them singletons. The sequenced sample was PBMCs. These receptors were obtained from a human donor in good health (CMV status not recorded). Some clones in this sample may be carry-over from other donors' samples.

The J gene is TRBJ1-2, the V gene TRBV28, with a weak D call TRBD1 (6 bases). CDR1 and CDR2 from the germline V gene are MDHEN and SYDVKM. There are 16 residues in the CDR3. V lost 5 bases and J lost 6, with 22 bases in between. DNA of the CDR3: TGTGCCAGCAGTGGCTCCCCGGGGGCACGATGGGATGGCTACACCTTC. It specifies CASSGSPGARWDGYTF.

V is TRBV7-2 and J is TRBJ1-6, with D perhaps matching TRBD1 (5 bases). CDR3 length equals 17 residues. The V and J ends lost 1 base and 1 base respectively, with 11 bases between them. CDR1 and CDR2 (germline): SGHTA, FQGNSA. The CDR3 protein is CASSLEGRRSYNSPLHF. Written as DNA, the CDR3 is TGTGCCAGCAGCTTAGAGGGGAGACGATCCTATAATTCACCCCTCCACTTT.

The table lists this clonotype with many counts. The chain is built from TRBV6-2 or TRBV6-3 and TRBJ1-5; D gene unclear. V lost 5 bases, J lost 1 base, and 12 bases lay in between. The CDR3 is made up of 15 amino acids. Germline CDR1 is MNHEY and CDR2 is SVGEGT. The CDR3 DNA reads as TGTGCCAGCAGTGAGGTGTCTTTGAGCAATCAGCCCCAGCATTTT. Translating gives CASSEVSLSNQPQHF.

This clonotype was counted many times. The V call is TRBV7-2, the J call TRBJ2-7; D remains ambiguous. Trimming took 3 bases from V and 3 from J, leaving 9 bases between them. In germline, CDR1 is SGHTA, CDR2 FQGNSA. The CDR3 sequence is 13 residues long. DNA of the CDR3: TGTGCCAGCAGCTTGGGCTTTGTCTACGAGCAGTACTTC. Protein: CASSLGFVYEQYF. The full variable domain, with the rest looked up from reference TRBV7-2 and TRBJ2-7, is GAGVSQSPSNKVTEKGKDVELRCDPISGHTALYWYRQSLGQGLEFLIYFQGNSAPDKSGLPSDRFSAERTGGSVSTLTIQRTQQEDSAVYLCASSLGFVYEQYFGPGTRLTVT.

There are many counts of this clonotype. Here the CDR3 reads CASRTGQTYNEQFF. The CDR3 bases are TGTGCCAGCAGGACGGGACAGACATACAATGAGCAGTTCTTC. The chain couples TRBV6-2 or TRBV6-3 to TRBJ2-1, with TRBD1 identical over 7 bases. The trim removed 6 bases at V and 4 bases at J, leaving 6 bases unmatched. This CDR3 is 14 amino acids long. Per germline, CDR1 MNHEY and CDR2 SVGEGT.

This clonotype was recorded a few times. CDR3 protein: CASSIALNTEAFF. The DNA of the CDR3 is TGTGCCAGTAGTATAGCCCTGAACACTGAAGCTTTCTTT. The rearrangement joins TRBV19 to TRBJ1-1; D uncertain. Deletions cut 1 base from V and 0 bases from J, with 3 bases between. This CDR3 comprises 13 residues. Looked up from germline, CDR1 is LNHDA and CDR2 is SQIVND (reference sequence).

This clonotype was picked up many times. This chain joins TRBV7-2 and TRBJ2-1, with TRBD2 identical over 16 bases. Germline values: CDR1 SGHTA, CDR2 FQGNSA. V trimming: 1 base; J trimming: 9 bases; junction bases outside the gene matches: 6. The CDR3 loop spans 17 amino acids. CDR3 loop: CASSLGGTSGRAIEQFF. The CDR3 region has the DNA TGTGCCAGCAGCTTAGGAGGGACTAGCGGGAGGGCCATTGAGCAGTTCTTC. The whole variable domain, filled in from reference TRBV7-2 and TRBJ2-1, reads GAGVSQSPSNKVTEKGKDVELRCDPISGHTALYWYRQSLGQGLEFLIYFQGNSAPDKSGLPSDRFSAERTGGSVSTLTIQRTQQEDSAVYLCASSLGGTSGRAIEQFFGPGTRLTVL.

The V gene is TRBV15, the J gene TRBJ1-6, with D unclear. Trimming pared 0 bases from V and 6 bases from J, leaving 3 bases between. CDR3 size: 13 residues. Germline assignment: CDR1 LNHNV and CDR2 YYDKDF (reference sequence). CDR3 in DNA: TGTGCCACCAGCAGAGACCTTAATTCACCCCTCCACTTT. Translation: CATSRDLNSPLHF.

This clonotype appeared many times. V gene TRBV27 combines with J gene TRBJ1-2; 8 positions match TRBD1. V lost 6 bases to trimming and J lost 4 bases; unmatched junction nucleotides: 13. Germline CDR1 MNHEY, CDR2 SMNVEV (reference sequence). The CDR3 contains 16 residues. DNA of the CDR3: TGTGCCAGCAGCAGCAGCAAGACAGGGGCCATCTATGGCTACACCTTC. Amino acid sequence: CASSSSKTGAIYGYTF.

This clonotype showed up many times. This rearrangement joins TRBV28 to TRBJ2-7; D unresolved. Trimming took off 6 bases at V and 1 base at J, with 7 bases between the two ends. Germline V CDR1 and CDR2: MDHEN, SYDVKM. The CDR3 consists of 12 residues. The CDR3 sequence is CASRSISYEQYF. CDR3 coding DNA: TGTGCCAGCAGATCAATATCCTACGAGCAGTACTTC.

This clonotype was found many times. The rearrangement uses TRBV28 and TRBJ1-1; no reliable D call. CDR1 and CDR2 from the germline V gene are MDHEN and SYDVKM. This CDR3 is 14 amino acids long. The V end was cut by 3 bases, the J end by 2 bases, with 10 bases between. The CDR3: CASSFFLGNTEAFF. The CDR3 coding sequence is TGTGCCAGCAGTTTTTTCCTCGGAAACACTGAAGCTTTCTTT.

This sequence joins TRBV19 and TRBJ2-1; tentatively, D is TRBD1 (6 bases). Germline lookup yields CDR1 LNHDA and CDR2 SQIVND (reference sequence). Trimming took 7 bases from V and 7 from J, leaving 20 bases between them. The CDR3 has 15 residues. The CDR3 sequence: CASMSGRGFGNEQFF. The CDR3, as DNA: TGTGCCAGTATGTCCGGCAGGGGCTTCGGGAATGAGCAGTTCTTC.

Only a few counts were recorded for this clonotype. The rearrangement uses TRBV25-1 and TRBJ1-6; 12 nucleotides agree with TRBD1. CDR3 length: 18 residues. V was pared by 1 base and J by 10 bases, with 11 bases of the junction left unmatched. Germline V lookup: CDR1 MGHDK, CDR2 SYGVNS. The chain's CDR3 is CASSELGTGGPTRSPLHF. DNA for the CDR3: TGTGCCAGCAGTGAATTAGGGACAGGGGGCCCTACTCGATCACCCCTCCACTTT.

This clonotype turned up a few times. As DNA, the CDR3 is TGTGCCAGCAGCTTAGGAGTGGGGGCAAGGAGGTACGAGCAGTACTTC. Translated, it gives CASSLGVGARRYEQYF. The chain couples TRBV7-2 to TRBJ2-7; D is perhaps TRBD1 (6 bases). Germline lookup yields CDR1 SGHTA and CDR2 FQGNSA. Deletions cut 1 base from V and 4 bases from J, with 17 bases between. This CDR3 spans 16 amino acids.

This clonotype occurred many times. The V and J genes are TRBV12-3 or TRBV12-4 and TRBJ1-2, with D possibly being TRBD1 (5 bases). The CDR3 sequence is 13 residues long. The ends were cut back, 3 bases at V and 4 bases at J, with 9 bases in the middle. The CDR3 spells CASSFGTVYGYTF. CDR3 coding DNA: TGTGCCAGCAGTTTCGGGACCGTCTATGGCTACACCTTC.

On this clonotype itself: A much larger clone lies one base from this, so it may be a read error. J is TRBJ1-2 and V is TRBV7-6; D is perhaps TRBD1 (5 bases). Germline lookup yields CDR1 SGHVS and CDR2 FNYEAQ. The CDR3 contains 14 residues. CDR3 loop: CVSSSSGTVHGYTF. CDR3 nucleotides: TGTGTCAGCAGCTCTTCCGGGACGGTGCATGGCTACACCTTC. Supplemented by reference TRBV7-6 and TRBJ1-2, the full variable domain reads GAGVSQSPRYKVTKRGQDVALRCDPISGHVSLYWYRQALGQGPEFLTYFNYEAQQDKSGLPNDRFSAERPEGSISTLTIQRTEQRDSAMYRCVSSSSGTVHGYTFGSGTRLTVV.

The chain has TRBV28 and TRBJ1-1, with unresolved D. Germline V gene sequence: CDR1 MDHEN, CDR2 SYDVKM. The CDR3 is 14 amino acids. V lost 5 bases and J lost 5, with 15 bases in between. The CDR3 sequence is CASSPRLSGTEAFF. The CDR3, as DNA: TGTGCCAGCAGTCCCAGGCTTAGTGGGACTGAAGCTTTCTTT.

This clonotype has a count of ten or more. V gene TRBV29-1 combines with J gene TRBJ2-3; tentative D call: TRBD1 (6 bases). CDR3 size: 14 residues. V was trimmed by 7 bases and J by 0 bases, leaving 14 bases between them. Germline CDR1 reads SQVTM; CDR2 reads ANQGSEA. This CDR3 reads CSAADRKSTDTQYF. As DNA, the CDR3 is TGCAGCGCCGCTGACAGGAAGAGCACAGATACGCAGTATTTT.

This clonotype was counted a few times. The chain is built from TRBV5-1 and TRBJ1-2; unclear D gene. Looked up from germline, CDR1 is SGHRS and CDR2 is YFSETQ. With 7 bases removed from V and 0 bases from J, the gap between germline ends came to 10 bases. This CDR3 is built from 13 residues. The CDR3 region is CASGAATNYGYTF. The CDR3 DNA follows: TGCGCCAGCGGAGCCGCGACTAACTATGGCTACACCTTC. The complete variable domain, with remaining parts taken from reference TRBV5-1 and TRBJ1-2, reads KAGVTQTPRYLIKTRGQQVTLSCSPISGHRSVSWYQQTPGQGLQFLFEYFSETQRNKGNFPGRFSGRQFSNSRSEMNVSTLELGDSALYLCASGAATNYGYTFGSGTRLTVV.

The chain is built from TRBV28 and TRBJ2-5; 10 nucleotides agree with TRBD2. Germline V gene lookup returns CDR1 MDHEN and CDR2 SYDVKM. The CDR3 covers 16 residues. Trimming cost V 4 bases and J 5 bases; bases outside gene matches: 10. The CDR3 spells CASSSQLAGDPETQYF. In DNA, the CDR3 is TGTGCCAGCAGTTCCCAGCTAGCGGGAGACCCGGAGACCCAGTACTTC.

The chain combines TRBV5-4 with TRBJ1-2; 8 bases are a match to TRBD1. Germline V gene lookup returns CDR1 SGHNT and CDR2 YYREEE (reference sequence). The J segment lost 7 bases and the V segment lost 3 bases, leaving 8 bases of the junction unmatched. This CDR3 region has 14 residues. CDR3 DNA: TGTGCCAGCAGCTCGAACCAGGGGGCGGGTGGCTACACCTTC. Its protein product is CASSSNQGAGGYTF.

This clonotype showed up many times. The chain couples TRBV27 to TRBJ1-6, with 9 bases identical to TRBD1. V dropped 3 bases and J dropped 10; count of bases not matched to a gene: 10. CDR1 is MNHEY, CDR2 SMNVEV, per germline (reference sequence). The CDR3 totals 16 residues. CDR3 protein: CASSLPIGTGWSPLHF. Written as DNA, the CDR3 is TGTGCCAGCAGTTTGCCAATCGGGACAGGGTGGTCACCCCTCCACTTT.

This clonotype was observed a few times. This chain uses TRBV19 with TRBJ1-1; 8 positions match TRBD1. This CDR3 region has 14 residues. V lost 9 bases to trimming and J lost 0 bases; unmatched junction nucleotides: 6. Germline values: CDR1 LNHDA, CDR2 SQIVND (reference sequence). CDR3 DNA sequence: TGTGCCAGCACACAGGGGGGGATGAACACTGAAGCTTTCTTT. Protein: CASTQGGMNTEAFF.

The chain combines TRBV5-1 with TRBJ2-7, with 9 bases fitting TRBD1. Germline V CDR1 and CDR2: SGHRS, YFSETQ. Trimming at V came to 4 bases and at J to 5 bases, leaving 7 bases not matched to a gene. The CDR3 contains 14 residues. The CDR3 spells CASSRDRVGDEQYF. In nucleotides, the CDR3 is TGCGCCAGCAGCCGGGACAGGGTTGGGGACGAGCAGTACTTC.

The rearrangement uses TRBV20-1 and TRBJ2-1; either TRBD1 or TRBD2 may supply D (5 bases each). Germline CDR1 DFQATT, CDR2 SNEGSKA (reference sequence). The V end lost 0 bases, the J end lost 3 bases, and 12 bases lay between the germline ends. CDR3 size: 15 residues. The CDR3 DNA sequence: TGCAGTGCTAGAGATACCGGGACGGACTACAATGAGCAGTTCTTC. This gives the protein CSARDTGTDYNEQFF.

This clonotype was picked up many times. This chain connects TRBV7-2 to TRBJ1-2; the D gene is possibly TRBD1 (6 bases). The CDR3 spans 13 residues. The V gene lost 4 bases and the J gene lost 5 bases, with 11 bases spanning the gap. Germline values: CDR1 SGHTA, CDR2 FQGNSA. The CDR3 DNA follows: TGTGCCAGCAGCTACTTAACAGGGTATGGCTACACCTTC. It codes for CASSYLTGYGYTF.

A note on this clonotype: A much larger clone sits a single nucleotide away, making a read error possible. The CDR3 ends on some other residue instead of the conserved phenylalanine or tryptophan, so this is likely a read error. The J gene is TRBJ1-1, the V gene TRBV19, with a possible D match to TRBD1 (5 bases). Trimming removed 5 bases at V and 5 bases at J, with 15 bases between. The germline CDR1 and CDR2 sequences are LNHDA and SQIVND (reference sequence). The CDR3 is 14 amino acids. The CDR3 loop is CASSPPGPGTEAFS. CDR3 in DNA: TGTGCCAGTAGTCCTCCAGGGCCTGGAACTGAAGCTTTCTCT.

The chain carries TRBV19 and TRBJ1-2, with D unresolved. The germline CDR1 and CDR2 sequences are LNHDA and SQIVND (reference sequence). This CDR3 comprises 13 residues. Trimming removed 6 bases from V and 2 bases from J, with 10 bases in between. The CDR3 DNA reads as TGTGCCAGTAGATTCGTCGGGAACTATGGCTACACCTTC. It specifies CASRFVGNYGYTF.

This chain connects TRBV4-3 to TRBJ1-1; the match to TRBD1 covers 7 bases. This CDR3 comprises 19 residues. Per germline, CDR1 LGHNA and CDR2 YSLEER. V shed 0 bases, J shed 3 bases, and the junction held 16 bases outside the gene matches. The CDR3, as DNA: TGCGCCAGCAGCCAAGATCTTAGAGGGGACAGTCTTAGGGACACTGAAGCTTTCTTT. Its translation is CASSQDLRGDSLRDTEAFF.

This clonotype was found many times. The chain joins TRBV7-2 to TRBJ2-7; D remains unclear. CDR1 SGHTA and CDR2 FQGNSA come from the germline V gene. V was clipped by 4 bases and J by 2 bases, with 15 bases between them. The CDR3 runs to 15 residues. This CDR3 is CASSSTPVDPYEQYF. The CDR3 nucleotides are TGTGCCAGCAGCTCCACCCCGGTGGACCCCTACGAGCAGTACTTC.

As DNA, the CDR3 is TGTGCCAGCTCACGCACCGTGGGGCGGGGGCCCACAGATACGCAGTATTTT. Its protein product is CASSRTVGRGPTDTQYF. The chain uses TRBV18 and TRBJ2-3, with D maybe TRBD2 (7 bases). Trimming shortened V by 4 bases and J by 2 bases, and 19 bases separated the two germline ends. Germline values: CDR1 KGHSH, CDR2 LQKENI. This CDR3 contains 17 residues.

J is TRBJ1-1 and V is TRBV5-4; D unclear. Per germline, CDR1 SGHNT and CDR2 YYREEE (reference sequence). The CDR3 covers 14 residues. The germline V and J ends were trimmed by 4 bases and 1 base, with 11 bases remaining between them. CDR3 DNA: TGTGCCAGCAGCGCCGTTGGGAGGAACACTGAAGCTTTCTTT. It yields the protein CASSAVGRNTEAFF.